Given below is one T cell receptor beta chain in context. The target antigen is unknown. This specimen belongs to a study of cytomegalovirus exposure and HLA in healthy donors. Regarding the study as a whole: CMV serostatus alone was available as immune exposure information.

CDR1 and CDR2 from the germline V gene are SGHKS and YYEKEE (reference sequence). Between the trimmed V and J ends, which lost 2 bases and 1 base, there was a span of 9 bases. The CDR3 contains 15 residues. The PCR contained 60 Vbeta and 13 Jbeta primers. The table came from immunoSEQ multiplex PCR; TCRdb's copy has only in-frame clones and leaves some out. Of about 210,000 clones listed, roughly 90% are singletons. This TCR came from a woman under 40 in good health and CMV-seronegative. The genes are TRBV5-5 and TRBJ2-2, with a weak D call TRBD1 (5 bases). Material for sequencing was PBMCs. The CDR3 DNA follows: TGTGCCAGCAGCTTTCTGACAGAGAACACCGGGGAGCTGTTTTTT. Residues: CASSFLTENTGELFF.